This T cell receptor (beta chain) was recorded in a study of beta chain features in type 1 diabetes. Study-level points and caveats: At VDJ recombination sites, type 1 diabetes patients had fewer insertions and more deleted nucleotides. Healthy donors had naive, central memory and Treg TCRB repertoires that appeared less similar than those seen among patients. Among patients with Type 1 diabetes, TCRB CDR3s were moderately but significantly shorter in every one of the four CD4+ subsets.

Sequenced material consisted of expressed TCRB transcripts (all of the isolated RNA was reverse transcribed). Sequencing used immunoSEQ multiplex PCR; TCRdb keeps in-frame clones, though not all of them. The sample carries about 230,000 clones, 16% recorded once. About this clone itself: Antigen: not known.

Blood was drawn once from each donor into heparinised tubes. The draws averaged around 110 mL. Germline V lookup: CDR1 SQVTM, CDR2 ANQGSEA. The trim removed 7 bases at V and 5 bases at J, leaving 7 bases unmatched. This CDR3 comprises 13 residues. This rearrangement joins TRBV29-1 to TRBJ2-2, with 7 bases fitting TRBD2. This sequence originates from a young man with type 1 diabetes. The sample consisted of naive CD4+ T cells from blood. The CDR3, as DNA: TGCAGCGGTGTCGTCGGGGGGACCGGGGAGCTGTTTTTT. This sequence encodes CSGVVGGTGELFF.